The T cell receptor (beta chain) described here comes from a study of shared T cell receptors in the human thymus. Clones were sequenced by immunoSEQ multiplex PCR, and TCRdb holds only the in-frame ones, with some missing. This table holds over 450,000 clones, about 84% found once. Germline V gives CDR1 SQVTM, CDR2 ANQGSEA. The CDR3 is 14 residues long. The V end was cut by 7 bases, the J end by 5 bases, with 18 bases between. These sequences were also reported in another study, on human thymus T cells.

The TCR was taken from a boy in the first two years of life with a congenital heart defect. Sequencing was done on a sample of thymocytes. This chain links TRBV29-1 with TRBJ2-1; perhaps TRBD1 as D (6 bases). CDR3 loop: CSAQGGVSDNEQFF. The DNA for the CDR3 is TGCAGCGCCCAAGGGGGTGTGAGCGACAATGAGCAGTTCTTC.